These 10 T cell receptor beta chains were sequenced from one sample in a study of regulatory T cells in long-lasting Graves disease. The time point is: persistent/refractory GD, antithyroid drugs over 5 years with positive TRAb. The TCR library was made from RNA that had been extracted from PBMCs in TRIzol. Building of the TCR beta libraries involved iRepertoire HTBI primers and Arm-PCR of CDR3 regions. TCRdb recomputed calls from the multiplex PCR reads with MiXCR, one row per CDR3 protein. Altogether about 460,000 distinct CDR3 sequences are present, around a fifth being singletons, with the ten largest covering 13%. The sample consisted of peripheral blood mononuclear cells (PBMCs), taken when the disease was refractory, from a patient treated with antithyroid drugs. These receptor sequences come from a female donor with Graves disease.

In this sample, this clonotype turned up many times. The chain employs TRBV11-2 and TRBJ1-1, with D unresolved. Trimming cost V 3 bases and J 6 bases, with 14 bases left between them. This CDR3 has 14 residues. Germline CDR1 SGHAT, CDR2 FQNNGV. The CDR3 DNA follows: TGTGCCAGCAGCTTCGGTTCCCGGAGCCCTGAAGCTTTCTTT. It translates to CASSFGSRSPEAFF.

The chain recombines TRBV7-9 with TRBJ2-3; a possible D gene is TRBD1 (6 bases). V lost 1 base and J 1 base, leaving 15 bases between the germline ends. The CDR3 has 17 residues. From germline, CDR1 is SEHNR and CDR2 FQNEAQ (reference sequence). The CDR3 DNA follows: TGTGCCAGCAGCTTAGGACAGGAATTACACCGCACAGATACGCAGTATTTT. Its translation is CASSLGQELHRTDTQYF.

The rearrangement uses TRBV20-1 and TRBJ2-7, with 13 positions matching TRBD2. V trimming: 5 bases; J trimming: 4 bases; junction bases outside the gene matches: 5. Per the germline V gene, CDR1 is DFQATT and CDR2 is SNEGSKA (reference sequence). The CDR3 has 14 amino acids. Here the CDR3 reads CSASRLAGGYEQYF. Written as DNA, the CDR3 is TGCAGTGCTTCTCGACTAGCGGGGGGTTACGAGCAGTACTTC.

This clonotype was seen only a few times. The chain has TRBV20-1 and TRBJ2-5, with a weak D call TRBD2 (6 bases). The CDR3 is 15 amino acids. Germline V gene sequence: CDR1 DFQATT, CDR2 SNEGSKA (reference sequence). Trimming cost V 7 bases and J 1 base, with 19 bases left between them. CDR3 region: CSGEVPGALQETQYF. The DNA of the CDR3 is TGCAGTGGGGAGGTACCGGGAGCCCTCCAAGAGACCCAGTACTTC.

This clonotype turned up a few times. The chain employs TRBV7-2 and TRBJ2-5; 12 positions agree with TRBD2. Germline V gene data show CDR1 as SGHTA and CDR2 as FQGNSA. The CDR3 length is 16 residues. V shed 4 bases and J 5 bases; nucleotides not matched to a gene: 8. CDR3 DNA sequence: TGTGCCAGCAGCTCCGGACTAGCGGGGACTTCGGAGACCCAGTACTTC. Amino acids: CASSSGLAGTSETQYF. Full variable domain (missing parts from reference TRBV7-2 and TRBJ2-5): GAGVSQSPSNKVTEKGKDVELRCDPISGHTALYWYRQSLGQGLEFLIYFQGNSAPDKSGLPSDRFSAERTGGSVSTLTIQRTQQEDSAVYLCASSSGLAGTSETQYFGPGTRLLVL.

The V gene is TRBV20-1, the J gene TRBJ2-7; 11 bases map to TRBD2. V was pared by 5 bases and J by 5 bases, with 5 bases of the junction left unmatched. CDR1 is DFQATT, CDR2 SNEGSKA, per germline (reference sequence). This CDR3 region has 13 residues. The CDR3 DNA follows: TGCAGTGCTCCGCTAGCGGGAGGCCACGAGCAGTACTTC. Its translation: CSAPLAGGHEQYF.

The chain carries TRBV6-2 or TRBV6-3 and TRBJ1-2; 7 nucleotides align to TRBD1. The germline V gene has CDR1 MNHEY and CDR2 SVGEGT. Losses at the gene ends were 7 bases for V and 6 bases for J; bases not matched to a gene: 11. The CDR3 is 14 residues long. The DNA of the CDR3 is TGTGCCAGCAAACGGAGGGGGCGTGGGGATGGCTACACCTTC. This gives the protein CASKRRGRGDGYTF.

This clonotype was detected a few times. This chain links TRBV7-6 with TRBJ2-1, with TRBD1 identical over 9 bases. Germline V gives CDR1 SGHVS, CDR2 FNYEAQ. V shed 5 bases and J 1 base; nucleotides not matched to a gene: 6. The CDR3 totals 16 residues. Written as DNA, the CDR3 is TGTGCCAGCAGCGGGAGTGGGACAGGGTCCTACAATGAGCAGTTCTTC. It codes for CASSGSGTGSYNEQFF.

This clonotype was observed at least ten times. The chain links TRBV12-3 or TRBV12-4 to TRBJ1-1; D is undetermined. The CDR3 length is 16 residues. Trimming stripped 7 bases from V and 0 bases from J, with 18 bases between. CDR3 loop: CASNPGTRLVNTEAFF. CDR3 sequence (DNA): TGTGCCAGCAACCCGGGAACTCGTCTCGTGAACACTGAAGCTTTCTTT.

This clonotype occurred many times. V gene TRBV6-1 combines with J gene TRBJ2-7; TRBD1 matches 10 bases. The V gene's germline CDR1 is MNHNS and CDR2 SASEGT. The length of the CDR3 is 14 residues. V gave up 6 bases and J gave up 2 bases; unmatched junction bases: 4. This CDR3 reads CASRPDRGTYEQYF. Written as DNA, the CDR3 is TGTGCCAGCAGGCCGGACAGGGGGACCTACGAGCAGTACTTC.